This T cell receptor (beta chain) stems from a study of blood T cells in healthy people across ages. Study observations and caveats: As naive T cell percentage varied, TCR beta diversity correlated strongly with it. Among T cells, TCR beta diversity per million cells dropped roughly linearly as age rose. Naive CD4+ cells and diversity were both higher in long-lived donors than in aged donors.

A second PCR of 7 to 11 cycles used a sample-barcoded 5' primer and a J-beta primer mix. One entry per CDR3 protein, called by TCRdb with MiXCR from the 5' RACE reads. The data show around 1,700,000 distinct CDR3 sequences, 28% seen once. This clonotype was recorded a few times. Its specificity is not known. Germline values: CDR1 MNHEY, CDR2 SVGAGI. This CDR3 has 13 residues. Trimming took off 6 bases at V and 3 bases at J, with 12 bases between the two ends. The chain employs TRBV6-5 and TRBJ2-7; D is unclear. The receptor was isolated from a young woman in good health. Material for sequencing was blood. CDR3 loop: CASRISRNYEQYF. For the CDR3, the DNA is TGTGCCAGCAGAATTAGCCGGAACTACGAGCAGTACTTC.